These 27 T cell receptor beta chains share one sample of origin, sequenced in a study of OX40 agonist ivuxolimab in advanced cancers. Libraries were made using the immunoSEQ multiplex PCR assay. TCRdb took this table from immuneACCESS and kept in-frame rearrangements with V and J called. Such tables lack part of the clones; where checked against another copy, unresolved V genes explain under half of the gap, and the rest is unexplained. In all, the sample holds about 93,000 clones, and 90% to 95% of those were seen once. About 2.4% of the sample comes from the top ten. Sample: CD4+ or CD8+ T cells sorted from blood, taken in a trial of the OX40 agonist ivuxolimab. The receptor source for this set is an adult with an advanced solid tumor such as melanoma, head and neck, liver or kidney cancer.

The V gene is TRBV10-3, the J gene TRBJ2-1; maybe TRBD2 (6 bases). The germline V gene has CDR1 ENHRY and CDR2 SYGVKD. The CDR3 loop spans 16 amino acids. V was trimmed by 6 bases and J by 6 bases, leaving 21 bases between them. Written as DNA, the CDR3 is TGTGCCATCAGGGGCGTCCGGGACTGGGCGTTCAATGAGCAGTTCTTC. It specifies CAIRGVRDWAFNEQFF.

The chain couples TRBV2 to TRBJ2-7; D is undetermined. The V gene lost 7 bases and the J gene lost 3 bases, with 13 bases spanning the gap. The CDR3 has 13 amino acids. CDR1 and CDR2 (germline): SNHLY, FYNNEI. For the CDR3, the DNA is TGTGCCAGCACCCATGCGGAGAACTACGAGCAGTACTTC. This gives the protein CASTHAENYEQYF.

The chain uses TRBV9 and TRBJ2-1, with D possibly being TRBD2 (5 bases). The CDR3 length is 13 residues. Trimming removed 0 bases at V and 5 bases at J, with 6 bases between. CDR1 is SGDLS and CDR2 is YYNGEE in the germline V gene. The CDR3 spells CASSVAGNNEQFF. The DNA of the CDR3 is TGTGCCAGCAGCGTAGCCGGGAACAATGAGCAGTTCTTC.

The chain employs TRBV19 and TRBJ2-7; possibly TRBD2 for D (5 bases). The CDR3 has 13 residues. Trimming cost V 5 bases and J 1 base, with 9 bases left between them. The germline V gene has CDR1 LNHDA and CDR2 SQIVND (reference sequence). For the CDR3, the DNA is TGTGCCAGTAGTGTGGGGAGTTCCTACGAGCAGTACTTC. This translates into CASSVGSSYEQYF.

The CDR3 sequence is CASRGGAYSYEQYF. The CDR3 DNA reads TGTGCCAGCAGAGGGGGGGCCTACTCCTACGAGCAGTACTTC. The chain has TRBV6-1 and TRBJ2-7; weak D call: TRBD2 (7 bases). V shed 6 bases and J shed 0 bases, with 12 bases lying between them. Germline V gene lookup returns CDR1 MNHNS and CDR2 SASEGT. This CDR3 has 14 residues.

The chain couples TRBV6-5 to TRBJ1-3; 9 positions match TRBD1. The CDR3 has 15 amino acids. CDR1 MNHEY and CDR2 SVGAGI come from the germline V gene. V lost 4 bases, J lost 2 bases, and 3 bases stayed unmatched. The CDR3 coding sequence is TGTGCCAGCAGTTCAACAGGGGGCCCTGGAAACACCATATATTTT. It codes for CASSSTGGPGNTIYF.

This clone showed up just a few times. This chain joins TRBV29-1 and TRBJ1-1; no firm D call. The germline V gene encodes CDR1 SQVTM and CDR2 ANQGSEA. The V end was cut by 3 bases, the J end by 1 base, with 6 bases between. The CDR3 runs to 12 residues. In nucleotides, the CDR3 is TGCAGCGTTGATAGCACGAACACTGAAGCTTTCTTT. It is translated as CSVDSTNTEAFF. The variable domain in full, with the rest retrieved from reference TRBV29-1 and TRBJ1-1, is SAVISQKPSRDICQRGTSLTIQCQVDSQVTMMFWYRQQPGQSLTLIATANQGSEATYESGFVIDKFPISRPNLTFSTLTVSNMSPEDSSIYLCSVDSTNTEAFFGQGTRLTVV.

This rearrangement joins TRBV10-3 to TRBJ2-7; tentatively, D is TRBD1 (5 bases). The CDR3 runs to 13 residues. Germline V gene sequence: CDR1 ENHRY, CDR2 SYGVKD. Trimming cost V 3 bases and J 4 bases, with 10 bases left between them. The CDR3, as DNA: TGTGCCATCAGTGAAGACAGAGCGTACGAGCAGTACTTC. It is translated as CAISEDRAYEQYF.

The V call is TRBV9, the J call TRBJ2-3; possibly TRBD2 for D (6 bases). This CDR3 is built from 16 residues. The germline V gene has CDR1 SGDLS and CDR2 YYNGEE. Trimming stripped 0 bases from V and 0 bases from J, with 11 bases between. The CDR3 reads CASSVGDSGSTDTQYF. CDR3 bases: TGTGCCAGCAGCGTAGGCGATAGCGGTAGCACAGATACGCAGTATTTT.

This chain links TRBV27 with TRBJ2-3; D is unresolved. CDR3 length: 14 amino acids. The ends were cut back, 3 bases at V and 3 bases at J, with 10 bases in the middle. The germline CDR1 and CDR2 sequences are MNHEY and SMNVEV (reference sequence). CDR3 DNA: TGTGCCAGCAGTTTCAGGTACCCAACAGATACGCAGTATTTT. Its protein is CASSFRYPTDTQYF.

J is TRBJ2-7 and V is TRBV27; either TRBD1 or TRBD2 may fit D (5 bases each). Per the germline V gene, CDR1 is MNHEY and CDR2 is SMNVEV (reference sequence). There are 14 residues in the CDR3. Trimming took 5 bases from V and 7 from J, leaving 18 bases between them. CDR3 sequence (DNA): TGTGCCAGCAGTCCTCAGGGAGACCCCAAGGAGCAGTACTTC. Protein product: CASSPQGDPKEQYF.

The J gene is TRBJ2-3, the V gene TRBV11-2; D is possibly TRBD1 (6 bases). Trimming stripped 0 bases from V and 5 bases from J, with 15 bases between. CDR3 length: 16 residues. Germline CDR1 is SGHAT and CDR2 is FQNNGV. CDR3 DNA: TGTGCCAGCAGCTTAGATTCTGGGGGCAGGGGAGATACGCAGTATTTT. Amino acid sequence: CASSLDSGGRGDTQYF.

The J gene is TRBJ1-1, the V gene TRBV21-1. TRBV21-1 is a pseudogene segment. The CDR3 is 15 amino acids. DNA of the CDR3: TGTGCCAGCAGCCTCTACGTCACAATTCGCACTGAAGCTTTCTTT. Residues: CASSLYVTIRTEAFF.

This chain joins TRBV10-2 and TRBJ2-7, with 10 bases identical to TRBD1. This CDR3 has 14 amino acids. J was trimmed by 2 bases and V by 7 bases; bases with no gene match: 5. Germline V lookup: CDR1 WSHSY, CDR2 SAAADI. CDR3 sequence: CASIGDRGPYEQYF. The CDR3 DNA sequence: TGCGCCAGCATCGGGGACAGGGGCCCCTACGAGCAGTACTTC.

V is TRBV5-1 and J is TRBJ1-1; D is ambiguous. V was cut by 4 bases and J by 4 bases, with 17 bases left in between. Per germline, CDR1 SGHRS and CDR2 YFSETQ. The CDR3 runs 15 residues. The CDR3 region has the DNA TGCGCCAGCAGCGACTCGACCCCGTTCGGCACTGAAGCTTTCTTT. Encoded protein: CASSDSTPFGTEAFF.

V is TRBV15 and J is TRBJ2-1; TRBD2 matches 7 bases. V lost 6 bases to trimming and J lost 6 bases; unmatched junction nucleotides: 8. The CDR3 runs 14 residues. In germline, CDR1 is LNHNV, CDR2 YYDKDF (reference sequence). The CDR3 spells CATSGGASGNEQFF. In nucleotides, the CDR3 is TGTGCCACCAGTGGGGGAGCTAGCGGCAATGAGCAGTTCTTC.

CDR3 region: CASSPVPWDNEQFF. In DNA form, the CDR3 reads TGTGCCAGCAGTCCGGTCCCGTGGGACAATGAGCAGTTCTTC. The chain is built from TRBV27 and TRBJ2-1; D remains unclear. Germline CDR1 is MNHEY and CDR2 is SMNVEV (reference sequence). Trimming shortened V by 5 bases and J by 5 bases, and 13 bases separated the two germline ends. The CDR3 totals 14 residues.

In its sample, this clone was seen a few times. The chain links TRBV27 to TRBJ1-6; the D is unclear. The CDR3 is 16 amino acids. The germline V and J ends were trimmed by 3 bases and 6 bases, with 15 bases remaining between them. CDR1 and CDR2 from the germline V gene are MNHEY and SMNVEV (reference sequence). CDR3 protein: CASSLATDGFNSPLHF. The DNA of the CDR3 is TGTGCCAGCAGTTTGGCTACAGACGGATTTAATTCACCCCTCCACTTT.

This clone came up once. This rearrangement joins TRBV7-6 to TRBJ1-5; 10 bases are a match to TRBD1. V gave up 1 base and J gave up 5 bases; unmatched junction bases: 2. Germline lookup yields CDR1 SGHVS and CDR2 FNYEAQ. The length of the CDR3 is 15 residues. The CDR3 DNA is TGTGCCAGCAGCTTAGGGACAGGGGGGTATCAGCCCCAGCATTTT. It yields the protein CASSLGTGGYQPQHF.

The rearrangement joins TRBV19 to TRBJ1-5, with TRBD1 matching 9 bases. CDR3 length equals 16 residues. J lost 3 bases, V lost 6 bases, and 9 bases had no gene match. CDR1 is LNHDA and CDR2 is SQIVND in the germline V gene (reference sequence). The CDR3 DNA follows: TGTGCCAGTAGATGGGGGGACAGGGTCCACAATCAGCCCCAGCATTTT. Amino acid sequence: CASRWGDRVHNQPQHF.

The V and J genes are TRBV7-2 and TRBJ2-7; TRBD1 matches 10 bases. With 5 bases clipped from V and 5 bases from J, the junction kept 6 bases outside the gene matches. The CDR3 covers 14 residues. Germline-derived CDR1 and CDR2 are SGHTA and FQGNSA. The CDR3 DNA reads TGTGCCAGCAGCCCGACAGGGGGCAACCACGAGCAGTACTTC. It specifies CASSPTGGNHEQYF.

The gene calls are TRBV5-8 and TRBJ1-5; D remains unclear. Trimming took 7 bases from V and 1 from J, leaving 15 bases between them. The CDR3 runs to 15 residues. Germline V gene sequence: CDR1 SGHTS, CDR2 YDEGEE. The CDR3 reads CASGEAWASNQPQHF. DNA for the CDR3: TGTGCCAGCGGCGAAGCTTGGGCGAGCAATCAGCCCCAGCATTTT.

The chain links TRBV2 to TRBJ1-5, with a possible D match to TRBD1 (5 bases). Per the germline V gene, CDR1 is SNHLY and CDR2 is FYNNEI. With 2 bases removed from V and 7 bases from J, the gap between germline ends came to 12 bases. This CDR3 region has 14 residues. CDR3 amino acids: CASSEPPRDQPQHF. The DNA for the CDR3 is TGTGCCAGCAGTGAACCCCCCAGGGACCAGCCCCAGCATTTT. The whole variable domain, remainder taken from reference TRBV2 and TRBJ1-5, is EPEVTQTPSHQVTQMGQEVILRCVPISNHLYFYWYRQILGQKVEFLVSFYNNEISEKSEIFDDQFSVERPDGSNFTLKIRSTKLEDSAMYFCASSEPPRDQPQHFGDGTRLSIL.

The V and J genes are TRBV5-1 and TRBJ1-1; D may be TRBD1 (5 bases). With 4 bases removed from V and 8 bases from J, the gap between germline ends came to 15 bases. The germline V gene has CDR1 SGHRS and CDR2 YFSETQ. CDR3 length: 13 amino acids. The CDR3 DNA reads TGCGCCAGCAGCCCTTCAGGGTACCGCGAAGCTTTCTTT. It translates to CASSPSGYREAFF.

This chain uses TRBV6-5 with TRBJ1-6, with 10 bases that match TRBD1. CDR3 length equals 15 residues. Trimming cost V 5 bases and J 7 bases; bases outside gene matches: 5. Germline V gene data show CDR1 as MNHEY and CDR2 as SVGAGI. CDR3 protein: CASSTPGQGNSPLHF. In DNA form, the CDR3 reads TGTGCCAGCAGTACTCCGGGACAGGGGAATTCACCCCTCCACTTT.

The chain combines TRBV7-8 with TRBJ2-1, with D possibly being TRBD2 (6 bases). Germline lookup yields CDR1 SGHVS and CDR2 FQNEAQ. The V end lost 4 bases, the J end lost 0 bases, and 13 bases lay between the germline ends. The CDR3 is 16 residues long. The CDR3 region is CASSSTRGSSYNEQFF. Written as DNA, the CDR3 is TGTGCCAGCAGCTCAACCCGGGGGTCCTCCTACAATGAGCAGTTCTTC.

The rearrangement links TRBV9 to TRBJ1-1, with no clear D. The CDR3 totals 13 residues. V gave up 4 bases and J gave up 1 base, with 8 bases separating them. Germline V lookup: CDR1 SGDLS, CDR2 YYNGEE. CDR3 region: CASSPTPNTEAFF. The CDR3 DNA sequence: TGTGCCAGCAGCCCGACACCGAACACTGAAGCTTTCTTT. Based on the CDR3 plus reference TRBV9 and TRBJ1-1, the full variable domain is DSGVTQTPKHLITATGQRVTLRCSPRSGDLSVYWYQQSLDQGLQFLIQYYNGEERAKGNILERFSAQQFPDLHSELNLSSLELGDSALYFCASSPTPNTEAFFGQGTRLTVV.